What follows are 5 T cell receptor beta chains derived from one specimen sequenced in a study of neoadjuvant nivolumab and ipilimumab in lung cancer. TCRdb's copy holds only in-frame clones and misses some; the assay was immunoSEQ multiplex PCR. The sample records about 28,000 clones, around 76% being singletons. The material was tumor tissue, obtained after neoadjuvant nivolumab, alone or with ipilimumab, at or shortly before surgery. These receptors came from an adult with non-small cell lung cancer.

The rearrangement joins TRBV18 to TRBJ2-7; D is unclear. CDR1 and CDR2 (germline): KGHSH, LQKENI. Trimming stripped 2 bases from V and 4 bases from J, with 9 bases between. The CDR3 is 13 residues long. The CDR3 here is CASSPGVGYEQYF. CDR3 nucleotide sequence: TGTGCCAGCTCACCAGGGGTAGGGTACGAGCAGTACTTC.

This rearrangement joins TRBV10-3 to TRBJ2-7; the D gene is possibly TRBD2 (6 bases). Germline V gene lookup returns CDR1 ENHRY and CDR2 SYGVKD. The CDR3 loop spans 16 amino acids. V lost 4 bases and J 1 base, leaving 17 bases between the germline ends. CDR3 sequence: CAISGGIGGTSYEQYF. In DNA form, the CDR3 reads TGTGCCATCAGTGGTGGTATCGGGGGTACGTCCTACGAGCAGTACTTC.

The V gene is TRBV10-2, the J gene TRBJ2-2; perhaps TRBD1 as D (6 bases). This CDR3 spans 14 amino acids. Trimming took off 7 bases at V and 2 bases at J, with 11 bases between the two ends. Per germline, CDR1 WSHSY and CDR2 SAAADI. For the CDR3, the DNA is TGCGCCAGCAAACGGGACACTAACACCGGGGAGCTGTTTTTT. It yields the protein CASKRDTNTGELFF.

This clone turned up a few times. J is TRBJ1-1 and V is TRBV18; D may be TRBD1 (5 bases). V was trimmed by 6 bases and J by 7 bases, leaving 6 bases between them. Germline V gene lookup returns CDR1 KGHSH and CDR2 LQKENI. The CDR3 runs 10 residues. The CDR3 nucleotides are TGTGCCAGCTCTCAGGGTGAAGCTTTCTTT. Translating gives CASSQGEAFF. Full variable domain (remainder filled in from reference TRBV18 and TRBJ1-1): NAGVMQNPRHLVRRRGQEARLRCSPMKGHSHVYWYRQLPEEGLKFMVYLQKENIIDESGMPKERFSAEFPKEGPSILRIQQVVRGDSAAYFCASSQGEAFFGQGTRLTVV.

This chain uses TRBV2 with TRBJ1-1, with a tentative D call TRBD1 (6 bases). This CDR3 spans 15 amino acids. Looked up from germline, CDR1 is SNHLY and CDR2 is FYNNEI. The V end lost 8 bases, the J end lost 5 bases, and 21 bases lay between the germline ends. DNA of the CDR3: TGTGCCAGCTCCCGTTCCACAGGGAGAGGAACTGAAGCTTTCTTT. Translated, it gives CASSRSTGRGTEAFF.